The 27 T cell receptor beta chains given below trace back to one sample, sequenced in a study of blood T cells in healthy people across ages. A second PCR of about 7 to 12 cycles used a sample-barcoded 5' primer and a J-beta primer mix. TCRdb analysed the 5' RACE reads with MiXCR anew, one entry per CDR3 protein. This table holds more than 650,000 distinct CDR3 sequences, more than 25% found once. These data were likewise used in another study, on T cells of mothers and their children.

The specimen was blood. These receptors came from a boy under 18 in good health.

There are a few counts of this clonotype. The chain recombines TRBV20-1 with TRBJ1-4; D perhaps matches TRBD1 (5 bases). Germline-derived CDR1 and CDR2 are DFQATT and SNEGSKA (reference sequence). CDR3 size: 14 residues. The V end was cut by 6 bases, the J end by 0 bases, with 11 bases between. The CDR3 region is CSAPRQSTNEKLFF. For the CDR3, the DNA is TGCAGTGCCCCCCGACAGTCAACTAATGAAAAACTGTTTTTT.

V gene TRBV6-5 combines with J gene TRBJ1-4, with 7 bases fitting TRBD1. Trimming at V came to 6 bases and at J to 6 bases, leaving 4 bases not matched to a gene. This CDR3 is 13 amino acids long. Germline V CDR1 and CDR2: MNHEY, SVGAGI. The CDR3 DNA is TGTGCCAGCAGACGCGGGACAGATGAAAAACTGTTTTTT. Its protein is CASRRGTDEKLFF.

Many counts were recorded for this clonotype. V gene TRBV5-4 combines with J gene TRBJ2-5; D not certain. This CDR3 is built from 13 residues. Between the trimmed V and J ends, which lost 0 bases and 5 bases, there was a span of 8 bases. CDR1 and CDR2 from the germline V gene are SGHNT and YYREEE (reference sequence). CDR3: CASSLASVETQYF. Here the CDR3 DNA reads TGTGCCAGCAGCTTGGCCTCTGTTGAGACCCAGTACTTC.

This clonotype was detected only a few times. The V and J genes are TRBV5-6 and TRBJ2-1, with TRBD1 matching 7 bases. The CDR3 consists of 15 residues. Germline V lookup: CDR1 SGHDT, CDR2 YYEEEE. The V segment lost 2 bases and the J segment 2 bases; nucleotides outside the gene matches: 4. This chain's CDR3 is CASSLKGAPYNEQFF. CDR3 DNA: TGTGCCAGCAGCTTAAAGGGGGCCCCCTACAATGAGCAGTTCTTC.

This clonotype has just a few counts. CDR3 nucleotide sequence: TGTGCCAGCAGTTACGGGACAGGGTCACCCCCAGATACGCAGTATTTT. The encoded protein is CASSYGTGSPPDTQYF. The chain links TRBV7-6 to TRBJ2-3, with TRBD1 matching 9 bases. With 6 bases clipped from V and 4 bases from J, the junction kept 11 bases outside the gene matches. CDR1 is SGHVS, CDR2 FNYEAQ, per germline. This CDR3 has 16 residues.

The V gene is TRBV28, the J gene TRBJ2-5; tentative D call: TRBD1 (6 bases). The V end lost 4 bases, the J end lost 2 bases, and 14 bases lay between the germline ends. The CDR3 totals 15 residues. Germline V gives CDR1 MDHEN, CDR2 SYDVKM. The CDR3 nucleotides are TGTGCCAGCAGTTACCCAGGGGTGGCACAAGAGACCCAGTACTTC. Its translation is CASSYPGVAQETQYF.

This clonotype was seen many times. An end of the junction differs from the germline gene, which may be a read error. The chain combines TRBV5-1 with TRBJ2-6; D uncertain. The CDR3 is made up of 15 amino acids. Germline loops: CDR1 SGHRS, CDR2 YFSETQ. The CDR3 reads CASSLDLSGANVLTF. CDR3 DNA: TGTGCCAGCAGCTTGGACCTGTCTGGGGCCAACGTCCTGACTTTC.

The gene calls are TRBV7-9 and TRBJ1-2; D not certain. Per the germline V gene, CDR1 is SEHNR and CDR2 is FQNEAQ (reference sequence). There are 15 residues in the CDR3. V was shortened by 1 base and J by 2 bases, with 11 bases between the two germline ends. CDR3 loop: CASSLGYSTNYGYTF. The CDR3 DNA reads TGTGCCAGCAGCTTAGGGTACTCGACAAACTATGGCTACACCTTC. Full variable domain (outside the CDR3, taken from reference TRBV7-9 and TRBJ1-2): DTGVSQNPRHKITKRGQNVTFRCDPISEHNRLYWYRQTLGQGPEFLTYFQNEAQLEKSRLLSDRFSAERPKGSFSTLEIQRTEQGDSAMYLCASSLGYSTNYGYTFGSGTRLTVV.

This chain joins TRBV24-1 and TRBJ2-1; D gene uncertain. This CDR3 region has 13 residues. V was trimmed by 1 base and J by 4 bases, leaving 4 bases between them. Germline V lookup: CDR1 KGHDR, CDR2 SFDVKD. The CDR3 reads CATSDFRYNEQFF. The CDR3 DNA reads TGTGCCACCAGTGATTTTAGGTACAATGAGCAGTTCTTC.

This clonotype was observed a handful of times. This chain joins TRBV9 and TRBJ2-2; TRBD2 might be the D (7 bases). This CDR3 comprises 15 residues. CDR1 and CDR2 from the germline V gene are SGDLS and YYNGEE. Between the trimmed V and J ends, which lost 0 bases and 7 bases, there was a span of 13 bases. CDR3 in amino acids: CASSVVGGAVGELFF. The DNA of the CDR3 is TGTGCCAGCAGCGTAGTTGGGGGGGCCGTCGGGGAGCTGTTTTTT. Supplemented by reference TRBV9 and TRBJ2-2, the full variable domain reads DSGVTQTPKHLITATGQRVTLRCSPRSGDLSVYWYQQSLDQGLQFLIQYYNGEERAKGNILERFSAQQFPDLHSELNLSSLELGDSALYFCASSVVGGAVGELFFGEGSRLTVL.

This clonotype appeared a few times. The chain uses TRBV7-9 and TRBJ1-4; D is uncertain. Germline V gene lookup returns CDR1 SEHNR and CDR2 FQNEAQ (reference sequence). The V end lost 6 bases, the J end lost 6 bases, and 17 bases lay between the germline ends. CDR3 size: 15 residues. Written as DNA, the CDR3 is TGTGCCAGCAGTGCACGGAGGATAAGTGATGAAAAACTGTTTTTT. It encodes CASSARRISDEKLFF.

This clonotype has more than one count but fewer than ten. The chain joins TRBV5-1 to TRBJ2-2; D may be TRBD2 (6 bases). The V and J ends lost 4 bases and 0 bases respectively, with 7 bases between them. CDR3 length: 14 amino acids. Germline V gene data show CDR1 as SGHRS and CDR2 as YFSETQ. CDR3 sequence: CASSTGANTGELFF. The CDR3 bases are TGCGCCAGCAGCACGGGGGCGAACACCGGGGAGCTGTTTTTT.

The chain links TRBV4-1 to TRBJ1-4, with TRBD1 matching 12 bases. Trimming at V came to 4 bases and at J to 7 bases, leaving 10 bases not matched to a gene. The CDR3 extends over 17 amino acids. Germline V CDR1 and CDR2: MGHRA, YSYEKL. CDR3 sequence reads: CASSRLFPGQGAEKLFF. The CDR3 region has the DNA TGCGCCAGCAGCCGCCTATTTCCGGGACAGGGGGCTGAAAAACTGTTTTTT.

The chain uses TRBV7-2 and TRBJ2-5, with 7 bases lining up with TRBD1. The trim removed 1 base at V and 2 bases at J, leaving 10 bases unmatched. The CDR3 extends over 17 amino acids. Germline CDR1 is SGHTA and CDR2 is FQGNSA. DNA for the CDR3: TGTGCCAGCAGCTTAGTTCCGACAGGGAAGGGGCAAGAGACCCAGTACTTC. Translated, it gives CASSLVPTGKGQETQYF.

This clonotype was observed a few times. The rearrangement uses TRBV10-3 and TRBJ1-6; a possible D gene is TRBD1 (5 bases). The ends were cut back, 6 bases at V and 3 bases at J, with 9 bases in the middle. The CDR3 extends over 14 amino acids. Germline-derived CDR1 and CDR2 are ENHRY and SYGVKD. The CDR3 nucleotides are TGTGCCATCAGGACAGTAAACTATAATTCACCCCTCCACTTT. Translated: CAIRTVNYNSPLHF.

This clonotype was seen a handful of times. The chain carries TRBV27 and TRBJ2-3; 7 bases are a match to TRBD2. From germline, CDR1 is MNHEY and CDR2 SMNVEV (reference sequence). Trimming at V came to 3 bases and at J to 2 bases, leaving 5 bases not matched to a gene. This CDR3 region has 15 residues. CDR3 bases: TGTGCCAGCAGTTTGATGGGGGGGATCACAGATACGCAGTATTTT. Translated: CASSLMGGITDTQYF.

The rearrangement links TRBV10-3 to TRBJ2-7; the match to TRBD1 covers 7 bases. Trimming at V came to 3 bases and at J to 1 base, leaving 3 bases not matched to a gene. This CDR3 contains 14 residues. The germline V gene has CDR1 ENHRY and CDR2 SYGVKD. This CDR3 reads CAISDPGGSYEQYF. The CDR3 DNA sequence: TGTGCCATCAGTGACCCAGGGGGATCCTACGAGCAGTACTTC.

This clonotype was counted ten times or more. The V gene is TRBV7-7, the J gene TRBJ2-1, with unresolved D. CDR3 length: 15 amino acids. V lost 6 bases to trimming and J lost 6 bases, with 18 bases between them. Per germline, CDR1 SSHAT and CDR2 FNYEAQ (reference sequence). The CDR3 region is CASSLRLDGRNEQFF. The CDR3, as DNA: TGTGCCAGCAGTTTACGACTGGACGGACGCAATGAGCAGTTCTTC.

The V call is TRBV6-1, the J call TRBJ1-2; 7 nucleotides match TRBD1. The V gene's germline CDR1 is MNHNS and CDR2 SASEGT. The length of the CDR3 is 14 residues. With 4 bases clipped from V and 6 bases from J, the junction kept 8 bases outside the gene matches. The DNA for the CDR3 is TGTGCCAGCAGTGTAGGAGGGGGCGCGGATGGCTACACCTTC. Translating gives CASSVGGGADGYTF.

Only a few counts were recorded for this clonotype. The chain is built from TRBV29-1 and TRBJ2-5, with TRBD2 identical over 9 bases. V dropped 3 bases and J dropped 0; count of bases not matched to a gene: 8. Germline lookup yields CDR1 SQVTM and CDR2 ANQGSEA. There are 16 residues in the CDR3. The CDR3 spells CSVDPPAGGYQETQYF. The DNA for the CDR3 is TGCAGCGTTGACCCCCCAGCGGGGGGCTACCAAGAGACCCAGTACTTC.

J is TRBJ2-4 and V is TRBV18, with TRBD2 matching 8 bases. Germline assignment: CDR1 KGHSH and CDR2 LQKENI. Trimming at V came to 6 bases and at J to 0 bases, leaving 7 bases not matched to a gene. This CDR3 has 16 amino acids. The chain's CDR3 is CASSLSGGEAKNIQYF. The CDR3, as DNA: TGTGCCAGCTCTCTCAGCGGGGGCGAAGCCAAAAACATTCAGTACTTC.

This chain links TRBV5-1 with TRBJ2-6; TRBD2 aligns across 7 bases. The germline gives CDR1 SGHRS, CDR2 YFSETQ. J lost 2 bases, V lost 0 bases, and 8 bases had no gene match. The CDR3 loop spans 18 amino acids. CDR3 loop: CASSLGLAESPGANVLTF. CDR3 nucleotides: TGCGCCAGCAGCTTGGGTCTAGCGGAGTCCCCTGGGGCCAACGTCCTGACTTTC.

The rearrangement uses TRBV6-4 and TRBJ2-4; the match to TRBD1 covers 8 bases. Germline CDR1 is MRHNA and CDR2 is SNTAGT. This CDR3 region has 14 residues. V gave up 0 bases and J gave up 9 bases; unmatched junction bases: 4. The CDR3 here is CASSDSIRGPIQYF. CDR3 nucleotide sequence: TGTGCCAGCAGTGACTCAATCAGGGGGCCCATTCAGTACTTC.

There are a few counts of this clonotype. V usage is TRBV7-9 and J usage is TRBJ2-2; D is perhaps TRBD1 (5 bases). This CDR3 has 15 residues. CDR1 and CDR2 (germline): SEHNR, FQNEAQ (reference sequence). The CDR3 DNA is TGTGCAACCCGACATGGGGCGAAAAACACCGGGGAGCTGTTTTTT. This encodes CATRHGAKNTGELFF.

This clonotype was seen a few times. The chain joins TRBV21-1 to TRBJ2-7; the table assigns TRBD1, which was not confirmed against the DNA. TRBV21-1 is labeled a pseudogene. CDR3 length equals 16 residues. CDR3 DNA sequence: TGTGCCAGCAGCACAAAACCGGGACAGGGGGCGAGCGAGCAGTACTTC. Its protein product is CASSTKPGQGASEQYF.

This clonotype has only a few counts. V and J are TRBV7-9 and TRBJ1-1; TRBD1 matches 10 bases. The CDR3 covers 14 residues. V was pared by 5 bases and J by 12 bases, with 12 bases of the junction left unmatched. Germline CDR1 reads SEHNR; CDR2 reads FQNEAQ (reference sequence). CDR3 sequence reads: CASSPDGDRGVSFF. Here the CDR3 DNA reads TGTGCCAGCAGCCCTGATGGGGACAGGGGTGTATCTTTCTTT. The full variable domain, its missing parts supplied by reference TRBV7-9 and TRBJ1-1, is DTGVSQNPRHKITKRGQNVTFRCDPISEHNRLYWYRQTLGQGPEFLTYFQNEAQLEKSRLLSDRFSAERPKGSFSTLEIQRTEQGDSAMYLCASSPDGDRGVSFFGQGTRLTVV.

The chain combines TRBV7-3 with TRBJ2-1; no firm D call. Germline assignment: CDR1 SGHTA and CDR2 FQGTGA. This CDR3 spans 13 amino acids. The V end lost 2 bases, the J end lost 5 bases, and 7 bases lay between the germline ends. For the CDR3, the DNA is TGTGCCAGCAGCTTAGACGCGCACAATGAGCAGTTCTTC. Translation gives CASSLDAHNEQFF. The full variable domain, in which reference TRBV7-3 and TRBJ2-1 provide the parts outside the CDR3, is GAGVSQTPSNKVTEKGKYVELRCDPISGHTALYWYRQSLGQGPEFLIYFQGTGAADDSGLPNDRFFAVRPEGSVSTLKIQRTERGDSAVYLCASSLDAHNEQFFGPGTRLTVL.